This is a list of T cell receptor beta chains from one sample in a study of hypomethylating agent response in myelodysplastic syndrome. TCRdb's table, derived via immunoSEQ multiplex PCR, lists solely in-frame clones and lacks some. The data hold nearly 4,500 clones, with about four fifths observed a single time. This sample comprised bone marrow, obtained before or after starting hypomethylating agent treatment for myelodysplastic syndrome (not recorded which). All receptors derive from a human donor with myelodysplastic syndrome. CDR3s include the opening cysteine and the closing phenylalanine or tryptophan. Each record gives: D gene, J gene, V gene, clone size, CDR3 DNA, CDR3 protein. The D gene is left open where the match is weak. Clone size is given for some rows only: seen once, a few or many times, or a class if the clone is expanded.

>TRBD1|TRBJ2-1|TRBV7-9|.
TGTGCCAGCAGCTTAGCACAGGGGTCTTTCAATGAGCAGTTCTTC
CASSLAQGSFNEQFF
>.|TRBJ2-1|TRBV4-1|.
TGCGCCAGCAGCCAAACTAGACAGGTTAATGAGCAGTTCTTC
CASSQTRQVNEQFF
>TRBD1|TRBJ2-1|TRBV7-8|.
TGTGCCAGCAGCCCCCGACAGGGCTCCTACAATGAGCAGTTCTTC
CASSPRQGSYNEQFF
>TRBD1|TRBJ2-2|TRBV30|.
TGTGCCTGGAGTTGGGGGACAGCCATCACCGGGGAGCTGTTTTTT
CAWSWGTAITGELFF
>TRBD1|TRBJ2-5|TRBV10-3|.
TGTGCCATCAGTGAATCCGGGACAGGGGGCAGGGAGACCCAGTACTTC
CAISESGTGGRETQYF
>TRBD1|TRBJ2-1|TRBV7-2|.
TGTGCCAGCACCTCTTACAGGGGCGATGAGCAGTTCTTC
CASTSYRGDEQFF
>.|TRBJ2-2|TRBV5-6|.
TGTGCCAGCAGCTTGGTCCAGAACCGAGCCGGGGAGCTGTTTTTT
CASSLVQNRAGELFF
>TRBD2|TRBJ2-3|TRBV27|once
TGTGCCAGCAGTCCGTCGGGAGGGGATACGCAGTATTTT
CASSPSGGDTQYF
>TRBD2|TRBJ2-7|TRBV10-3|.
TGTGCCATCAGTGAGTCTGGGTCTAGCGGCTACGAGCAGTACTTC
CAISESGSSGYEQYF
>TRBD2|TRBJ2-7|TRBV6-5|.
TGTGCCAGCAGTTACGGAGGGAGGGTGAACGAGCAGTACTTC
CASSYGGRVNEQYF
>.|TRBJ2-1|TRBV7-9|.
TGTGCCAGCAGCTTTCTGTACCTCCGAGGGAATGAGCAGTTCTTC
CASSFLYLRGNEQFF
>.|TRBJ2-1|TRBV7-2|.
TGTGCCAGCAGCTTAGATCCCTACCCCCGGGGGTTCGATGAGCAGTTCTTC
CASSLDPYPRGFDEQFF
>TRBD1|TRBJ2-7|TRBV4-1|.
TGCGCCAGCAGCCAAGCCGCGCCGGACAGGGGTTCCTACGAGCAGTACTTC
CASSQAAPDRGSYEQYF
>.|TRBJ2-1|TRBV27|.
TGTGCCAGCAGTTCGAAGGGGGGAAGGGTCTACAATGAGCAGTTCTTC
CASSSKGGRVYNEQFF
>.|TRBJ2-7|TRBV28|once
TGTGCCAGCAGTTTCGATTCCACAAACGAGCAGTACTTC
CASSFDSTNEQYF
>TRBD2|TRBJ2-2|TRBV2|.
TGTGCCAGCAGCGGACTAGCGCGGAACACCGGGGAGCTGTTTTTT
CASSGLARNTGELFF
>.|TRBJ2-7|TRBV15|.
TGTGCCACCAGCAGAGATGAACCGTCGTACGAGCAGTACTTC
CATSRDEPSYEQYF
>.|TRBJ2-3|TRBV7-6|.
TGTGCCAGCAGCAACACGGGGGGCCCAGGGGATACGCAGTATTTT
CASSNTGGPGDTQYF
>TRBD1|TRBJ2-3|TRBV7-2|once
TGTGCCAGCAGCATGGGACAGGGTGAGACAGATACGCAGTATTTT
CASSMGQGETDTQYF
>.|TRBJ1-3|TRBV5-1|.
TGCGCCAGCAGCTTGGGTACCTCTGGAAACACCATATATTTT
CASSLGTSGNTIYF
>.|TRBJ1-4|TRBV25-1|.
TGTGCCAGCAGTCTTGGGCAGGGAGCTAATGAAAAACTGTTTTTT
CASSLGQGANEKLFF
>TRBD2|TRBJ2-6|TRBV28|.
TGTGCCAGCAGTTTATCGGGGGGGGCCACTGGGGCCAACGTCCTGACTTTC
CASSLSGGATGANVLTF
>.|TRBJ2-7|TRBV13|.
TGTGCCAGCAGCTTGGCGGGGACATCCTACGAGCAGTACTTC
CASSLAGTSYEQYF
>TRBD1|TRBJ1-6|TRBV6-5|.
TGTGCCAGCAGTTACAACAGGGGGCGCGAAGCACCCCTCCACTTT
CASSYNRGREAPLHF
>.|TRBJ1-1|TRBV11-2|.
TGTGCCAGCAGCTTAGGAGGCGGAGCGTCGAACACTGAAGCTTTCTTT
CASSLGGGASNTEAFF
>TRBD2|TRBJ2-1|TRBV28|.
TGTGCCATCTCATCGGGACTAGCGGGAGGATGGGAGCAGTTCTTC
CAISSGLAGGWEQFF
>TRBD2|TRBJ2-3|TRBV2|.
TGTGCCAGCAGCGGGACTAGCGGGTTTAGCACAGATACGCAGTATTTT
CASSGTSGFSTDTQYF
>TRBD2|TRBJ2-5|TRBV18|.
TGTGCCAGCTCACCACTAGCGGGTGCCAAAGAGACCCAGTACTTC
CASSPLAGAKETQYF
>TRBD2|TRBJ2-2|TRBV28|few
TGTGCCAGCAGTTCGACCGTATTAGCGGGAAGAAAGGCCGGGGAGCTGTTTTTT
CASSSTVLAGRKAGELFF
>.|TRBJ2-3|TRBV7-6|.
TGTGCCAGCAGCTCTAGAACAGATACGCAGTATTTT
CASSSRTDTQYF
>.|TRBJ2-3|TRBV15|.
TGTGCCACCAGCAGAGATCCGGTCTACACAGATACGCAGTATTTT
CATSRDPVYTDTQYF
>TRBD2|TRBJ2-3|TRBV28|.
TGTGCCAGCAGCATATTGGGACTAGCGGGAGGGAACACAGATACGCAGTATTTT
CASSILGLAGGNTDTQYF
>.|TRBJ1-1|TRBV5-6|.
TGTGCCAGCAGCTTGGGGGCGGAGGACACTGAAGCTTTCTTT
CASSLGAEDTEAFF
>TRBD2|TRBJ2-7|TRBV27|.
TGTGCCAGCCGAAGGACTAGCGGCTTCTACGAGCAGTACTTC
CASRRTSGFYEQYF
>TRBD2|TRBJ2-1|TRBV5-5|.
TGTGCCAGCAGCCGGGGACTAGCGGGAGCGGAGCAGTTCTTC
CASSRGLAGAEQFF
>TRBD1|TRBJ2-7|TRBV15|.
TGTGCCACCAGCAGCCCACGGGACAGGGGGCTCTACGAGCAGTACTTC
CATSSPRDRGLYEQYF
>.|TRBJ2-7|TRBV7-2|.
TGTGCCAGCAGCTTTGGGGGAAGAGGCTACGAGCAGTACTTC
CASSFGGRGYEQYF
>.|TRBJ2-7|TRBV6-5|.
TGTGCCAGCAGTTACGGGCAGGAAAGGGGCGTCGAGCAGTACTTC
CASSYGQERGVEQYF
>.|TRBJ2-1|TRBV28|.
TGTGCCAGCAGCCCTTTGTCCGTTCGAGGTGAGCAGTTCTTC
CASSPLSVRGEQFF